This passage covers 8 T cell receptor beta chains from one sample sequenced in a study of blood T cell repertoires in COVID-19. Data came from immunoSEQ multiplex PCR; TCRdb stores just in-frame clones and leaves some out. The data show roughly 5,000 clones, roughly 83% seen once. Specimen: peripheral blood. These receptors all come from a human donor in a cohort sampled during active COVID-19.

V gene TRBV7-9 combines with J gene TRBJ2-5; D is uncertain. The V gene's germline CDR1 is SEHNR and CDR2 FQNEAQ (reference sequence). This CDR3 comprises 14 residues. Trimming took 5 bases from V and 0 from J, leaving 10 bases between them. CDR3 protein: CASSTASYQETQYF. CDR3 nucleotide sequence: TGTGCCAGCAGCACAGCCTCGTACCAAGAGACCCAGTACTTC.

A word on this clone: At the DNA level, this CDR3 is encoded by other sequences in the same sample as well. The CDR3 here is CASSPPGLAYNEQFF. Written as DNA, the CDR3 is TGTGCCAGCAGCCCACCGGGACTGGCTTACAATGAGCAGTTCTTC. This chain links TRBV6-2 or TRBV6-3 with TRBJ2-1; a possible D gene is TRBD2 (6 bases). Germline CDR1 and CDR2: MNHEY and SVGEGT. The CDR3 contains 15 residues. V was pared by 6 bases and J by 4 bases, with 16 bases between.

This chain links TRBV4-1 with TRBJ2-1; weak D call: TRBD2 (5 bases). CDR1 and CDR2 (germline): MGHRA, YSYEKL. The CDR3 extends over 13 amino acids. V was cut by 2 bases and J by 3 bases, with 5 bases left in between. The CDR3 sequence: CASSQSGYNEQFF. DNA of the CDR3: TGCGCCAGCAGCCAAAGCGGCTACAATGAGCAGTTCTTC.

This sequence joins TRBV5-1 and TRBJ2-1; 8 bases agree with TRBD2. This CDR3 is built from 14 residues. V gave up 2 bases and J gave up 6 bases; unmatched junction bases: 4. From germline, CDR1 is SGHRS and CDR2 YFSETQ. CDR3 nucleotides: TGCGCCAGCAGCTTCAGGACTAGCCTCAATGAGCAGTTCTTC. Protein product: CASSFRTSLNEQFF.

This sequence joins TRBV7-6 and TRBJ1-3, with D perhaps matching TRBD1 (5 bases). Germline CDR1 reads SGHVS; CDR2 reads FNYEAQ. Trimming left V 4 bases short and J 3 bases short, with 19 bases between. The CDR3 is 17 residues long. The CDR3 DNA reads TGTGCCAGCAGCTCCACGACGAGGGGACTCGGTGGAAACACCATATATTTT. Its translation is CASSSTTRGLGGNTIYF.

J is TRBJ1-1 and V is TRBV5-1, with D maybe TRBD1 (5 bases). V lost 4 bases, J lost 3 bases, and 13 bases lay in between. Germline V CDR1 and CDR2: SGHRS, YFSETQ. The CDR3 runs 14 residues. The CDR3, as DNA: TGCGCCAGCAGCCCCCTTGGGGGGGACACTGAAGCTTTCTTT. Protein: CASSPLGGDTEAFF.

In this sample, this clone turned up once. The V call is TRBV7-2, the J call TRBJ1-4; no clear D gene. From germline, CDR1 is SGHTA and CDR2 FQGNSA. The CDR3 is 14 amino acids. Trimming cost V 3 bases and J 4 bases, with 9 bases left between them. CDR3 bases: TGTGCCAGCAGCTTTTCGGGGAATAATGAAAAACTGTTTTTT. Protein sequence: CASSFSGNNEKLFF.

The gene calls are TRBV5-1 and TRBJ2-1, with D perhaps TRBD1 (5 bases). Germline V gene lookup returns CDR1 SGHRS and CDR2 YFSETQ. The V end lost 0 bases, the J end lost 0 bases, and 10 bases lay between the germline ends. This CDR3 comprises 16 residues. The CDR3 DNA follows: TGCGCCAGCAGCTTGGGGCAGGGCCGCTCCTACAATGAGCAGTTCTTC. Translated: CASSLGQGRSYNEQFF.